The 9 T cell receptor beta chains given below trace back to one sample, sequenced in a study of OX40 agonist ivuxolimab in advanced cancers. Here immunoSEQ multiplex PCR was the method, and the copy in TCRdb shows in-frame clones only, minus some. Here the sample spans about 22,000 clones, roughly 83% being singletons. Sequencing used CD4+ or CD8+ T cells sorted from blood, obtained in a trial of the OX40 agonist ivuxolimab. The source is an adult with an advanced solid tumor such as melanoma, head and neck, liver or kidney cancer.

The chain combines TRBV7-9 with TRBJ1-2, with D unresolved. Germline CDR1 is SEHNR and CDR2 is FQNEAQ (reference sequence). The CDR3 runs to 16 residues. Trimming took 0 bases from V and 7 from J, leaving 18 bases between them. The CDR3 is CASSLAPRAPTGGYTF. For the CDR3, the DNA is TGTGCCAGCAGCTTAGCCCCCCGGGCCCCCACTGGTGGCTACACCTTC.

This chain links TRBV6-1 with TRBJ1-2; a possible D gene is TRBD1 (5 bases). Germline CDR1 reads MNHNS; CDR2 reads SASEGT. The germline V and J ends were trimmed by 11 bases and 7 bases, with 14 bases remaining between them. The CDR3 sequence is 11 residues long. CDR3 nucleotide sequence: TGTGCCGGGGGGAAGTTGTCTGGCTACACCTTC. Translating gives CAGGKLSGYTF.

The chain is built from TRBV5-1 and TRBJ1-2; D is undetermined. Trimming shortened V by 2 bases and J by 4 bases, and 12 bases separated the two germline ends. Germline V gene lookup returns CDR1 SGHRS and CDR2 YFSETQ. This CDR3 has 14 amino acids. The CDR3 sequence is CASSFREGAYGYTF. CDR3 in DNA: TGCGCCAGCAGCTTCCGGGAGGGAGCCTATGGCTACACCTTC.

The rearrangement uses TRBV6-5 and TRBJ2-1; D is uncertain. The V and J ends lost 7 bases and 1 base respectively, with 2 bases between them. The germline V gene has CDR1 MNHEY and CDR2 SVGAGI. This CDR3 region has 11 residues. The DNA of the CDR3 is TGTGCCAGCACGTCCTACAATGAGCAGTTCTTC. Its translation: CASTSYNEQFF.

V usage is TRBV9 and J usage is TRBJ2-7, with 9 bases aligning to TRBD1. This CDR3 is built from 15 residues. V shed 3 bases, J shed 5 bases, and the junction held 9 bases outside the gene matches. Germline lookup yields CDR1 SGDLS and CDR2 YYNGEE. CDR3 nucleotides: TGTGCCAGCAGCGAGGAGGGGACAGGGTCGGACGAGCAGTACTTC. Amino acids: CASSEEGTGSDEQYF.

The chain links TRBV2 to TRBJ2-7; 9 bases agree with TRBD1. The V and J ends lost 4 bases and 5 bases, in that order; junction bases with no gene match: 9. The CDR3 sequence is 15 residues long. Looked up from germline, CDR1 is SNHLY and CDR2 is FYNNEI. In DNA form, the CDR3 reads TGTGCCAGCAGTGGATTTGGGACAGGGTATGACGAGCAGTACTTC. This translates into CASSGFGTGYDEQYF.

The rearrangement uses TRBV14 and TRBJ2-1; the match to TRBD2 covers 13 bases. Trimming cost V 3 bases and J 3 bases; bases outside gene matches: 2. The CDR3 extends over 16 amino acids. Germline loops: CDR1 SGHDN, CDR2 FVKESK. CDR3 in amino acids: CASSHRLAGGYNEQFF. Here the CDR3 DNA reads TGTGCCAGCAGCCACCGACTAGCGGGGGGCTACAATGAGCAGTTCTTC.

The chain employs TRBV5-4 and TRBJ2-4, with D possibly matching TRBD1 (5 bases). Germline-derived CDR1 and CDR2 are SGHNT and YYREEE (reference sequence). Trimming took 3 bases from V and 6 from J, leaving 7 bases between them. The CDR3 is made up of 12 amino acids. The CDR3 is CASSWGGNIQYF. The CDR3 DNA follows: TGTGCCAGCAGCTGGGGCGGAAACATTCAGTACTTC.

The V gene is TRBV6-5, the J gene TRBJ2-7; D is unclear. The CDR3 extends over 14 amino acids. Germline V gene data show CDR1 as MNHEY and CDR2 as SVGAGI. The germline V and J ends were trimmed by 5 bases and 2 bases, with 13 bases remaining between them. This CDR3 is CASSNLDIPYEQYF. For the CDR3, the DNA is TGTGCCAGCAGTAACCTTGACATCCCCTACGAGCAGTACTTC.